The rows below give T cell receptor beta chains drawn from one sample of a study of cytomegalovirus exposure and HLA in healthy donors. Sequencing used immunoSEQ multiplex PCR; TCRdb keeps in-frame clones, though not all of them. This table has 150,000 to 200,000 clones, 82% appearing once. The sequencing input was PBMCs. The receptors originated from a man aged 50 to 59 in good health and CMV-seropositive. Both conserved end residues are part of each CDR3. The D gene is left open where the match is weak. The size field is filled for only some rows; it gives once, few, many or a size class.

TRBD1 | TRBJ2-3 | - | TRBV28 | TGTGCCAGCAGTTCGGGACAGGGGTGGAATACGCAGTATTTT | CASSSGQGWNTQYF
TRBD1 | TRBJ2-2 | - | TRBV7-3 | TGTGCCAGCAGTCTCCAAGCCGACAGGGCATCCGGGGAGCTGTTTTTT | CASSLQADRASGELFF
TRBD1 | TRBJ1-2 | once | TRBV6-1 | TGTGCCAGCAGTGAAGCGAGGCAGGGGGTCTATGGCTACACCTTC | CASSEARQGVYGYTF
- | TRBJ1-1 | few | TRBV13 | TGTGCCAGCAGCCCAACAGGGTACACTGAAGCTTTCTTT | CASSPTGYTEAFF
- | TRBJ1-2 | - | TRBV6-5 | TGTGCCAGCAGCTTGGACATGCCCCCGTATGGCTACACCTTC | CASSLDMPPYGYTF
- | TRBJ1-5 | - | TRBV6-6 | TGTGCCAGCAGTTACCCGACAGCCGATAGCAATCAGCCCCAGCATTTT | CASSYPTADSNQPQHF
TRBD2 | TRBJ2-3 | - | TRBV7-2 | TGTGCCACTGCGCGACTAGCATCAGATACGCAGTATTTT | CATARLASDTQYF
- | TRBJ2-7 | - | TRBV7-9 | TGTGCCAGCAGCTTAGGTCTCGGGGACTACGAGCAGTACTTC | CASSLGLGDYEQYF
- | TRBJ1-1 | few | TRBV2 | TGTGCCAGCATGACGGGGACATTGAACACTGAAGCTTTCTTT | CASMTGTLNTEAFF
TRBD2 | TRBJ2-1 | - | TRBV5-4 | TGTGCCAGCAGCCTGGCGGGAGGGCCTTCGCAGTTCTTC | CASSLAGGPSQFF
- | TRBJ1-4 | few | TRBV5-1 | TGCGCCAGCAGCTTGGGGGCAGCAACAACTAATGAAAAACTGTTTTTT | CASSLGAATTNEKLFF
- | TRBJ2-5 | - | TRBV6-6 | TGTGCCAGCAGTTACAGGGGAAGGTCTGCAGAGACCCAGTACTTC | CASSYRGRSAETQYF
TRBD1 | TRBJ2-7 | - | TRBV2 | TGTGCCAGCAGTCGACAGGGAGCGCAGTACTTC | CASSRQGAQYF
- | TRBJ1-2 | - | TRBV5-5 | TGTGCCAGCAGCTTGGTGCCCCGGGGAGGCTACACCTTC | CASSLVPRGGYTF
TRBD1 | TRBJ2-7 | - | TRBV28 | TGTGCCAGCAGTTCCGGGACAGGGTCCTACGAGCAGTACTTC | CASSSGTGSYEQYF
TRBD1 | TRBJ2-7 | - | TRBV7-9 | TGTGCCAGCAGCCAGAACCGACAGGGCGCCTACGAGCAGTACTTC | CASSQNRQGAYEQYF
- | TRBJ1-5 | - | TRBV6-1 | TGTGCCAGCAGTGAAGCCATTCAGGGGCGGTTGAATAGCAATCAGCCCCAGCATTTT | CASSEAIQGRLNSNQPQHF
TRBD1 | TRBJ2-1 | - | TRBV4-3 | TGCGCCAGCAGCCAAGACCGACAGGGGGGATACAATGAGCAGTTCTTC | CASSQDRQGGYNEQFF
- | TRBJ2-2 | - | TRBV6-5 | TGTGCCAGCAGCAACCGAGGGCGGGGCGGGGAGCTGTTTTTT | CASSNRGRGGELFF
TRBD1 | TRBJ2-7 | - | TRBV14 | TGTGCCAGCAGCCGACCGGGGACAGCCTACGAGCAGTACTTC | CASSRPGTAYEQYF
TRBD2 | TRBJ2-7 | - | TRBV7-9 | TGTGCCAGCGGCGGGAGCTGGTCCTACGAGCAGTACTTC | CASGGSWSYEQYF
- | TRBJ2-4 | few | TRBV6-5 | TGTGCCAGCAGACAGTACAGCATTCAGTACTTC | CASRQYSIQYF
- | TRBJ2-6 | few | TRBV11-1 | TGTGCCAGCAGCTTGTCCAGGAGCTCTGGGGCCAACGGCCTGACTTTC | CASSLSRSSGANGLTF
TRBD1 | TRBJ1-2 | - | TRBV7-3 | TGTGCCAGCAGCTCGACAGGGGTGGGTGGCTACACCTTC | CASSSTGVGGYTF
- | TRBJ2-4 | - | TRBV4-2 | TGTGCCAGCAGCCAAGATGGCGTGGGGGGCAAAAACATTCAGTACTTC | CASSQDGVGGKNIQYF
TRBD1 | TRBJ1-2 | - | TRBV6-6 | TGTGCCAGCAGTTTACAGGGGGCAGCTTATGGCTACACCTTC | CASSLQGAAYGYTF
- | TRBJ2-6 | once | TRBV28 | TGTGCCAGCACCCCAACGGGGGCTGGGGCCAACGTCCTGACTTTC | CASTPTGAGANVLTF
- | TRBJ1-4 | - | TRBV28 | TGTGCCAGCAGTTTTCTTTCTGCGGGCAGGGGTGCTGAAAAACTGTTTTTT | CASSFLSAGRGAEKLFF
- | TRBJ1-1 | - | TRBV7-9 | TGTGCCAGCAGCGTACAGGAGATTGAAGCTTTCTTT | CASSVQEIEAFF
TRBD2 | TRBJ2-5 | - | TRBV7-6 | TGTGCCAGCAGCTGGACTAGCGGAGCCCAAGAGACCCAGTACTTC | CASSWTSGAQETQYF
- | TRBJ1-4 | - | TRBV7-2 | TGTGCCAGCAGCTTAAATTCCCGGGGGGGTTATGAAAAACTGTTTTTT | CASSLNSRGGYEKLFF